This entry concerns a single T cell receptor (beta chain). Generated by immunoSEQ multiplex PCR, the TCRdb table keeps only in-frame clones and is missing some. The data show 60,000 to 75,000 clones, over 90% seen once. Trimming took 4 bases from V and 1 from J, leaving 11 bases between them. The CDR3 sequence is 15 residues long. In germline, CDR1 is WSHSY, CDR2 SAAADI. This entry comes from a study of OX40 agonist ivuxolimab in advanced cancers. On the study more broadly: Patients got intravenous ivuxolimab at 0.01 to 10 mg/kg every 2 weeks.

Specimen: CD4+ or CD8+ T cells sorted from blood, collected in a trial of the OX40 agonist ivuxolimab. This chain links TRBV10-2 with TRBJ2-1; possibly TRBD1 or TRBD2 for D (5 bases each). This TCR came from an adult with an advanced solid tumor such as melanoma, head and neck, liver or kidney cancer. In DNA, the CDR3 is TGCGCCAGCAGTGGAGGGGATAAGTCCTACAATGAGCAGTTCTTC. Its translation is CASSGGDKSYNEQFF.